The 8 T cell receptor beta chains given below trace back to one sample, sequenced in a study of CD8+CD57+ T cells in acquired aplastic anemia. Profiling of TCR beta VDJ combinations and CDR3 sequences used genomic DNA as template. TCRdb reprocessed the reads via MiXCR and lists one record per CDR3 protein. The sample yields 65,000 to 85,000 distinct CDR3 sequences, roughly half seen once. Material for sequencing was sorted CD4+, CD8+, or CD8+CD57+ T cells (not recorded which) from PBMCs. Every receptor here comes from a human donor in good health, serving as a control.

This clonotype has a count of ten or more. V gene TRBV2 combines with J gene TRBJ2-7; 7 bases fit TRBD1. CDR3 length: 13 amino acids. V lost 7 bases and J lost 2; bases outside the gene matches: 5. Looked up from germline, CDR1 is SNHLY and CDR2 is FYNNEI. DNA for the CDR3: TGTGCCAGCAATCTACAGGGGACCTACGAGCAGTACTTC. This codes for CASNLQGTYEQYF.

This clonotype was counted between two and nine times. This chain joins TRBV6-2 or TRBV6-3 and TRBJ2-7, with TRBD2 identical over 7 bases. Germline CDR1 is MNHEY and CDR2 is SVGEGT. This CDR3 spans 15 amino acids. The J segment lost 1 base and the V segment lost 2 bases, leaving 5 bases of the junction unmatched. Here the CDR3 reads CASSYKAGESYEQYF. The CDR3 nucleotides read TGTGCCAGCAGTTACAAGGCGGGGGAATCCTACGAGCAGTACTTC.

This clonotype was found many times. V gene TRBV14 combines with J gene TRBJ2-3; 14 positions agree with TRBD2. Germline V gives CDR1 SGHDN, CDR2 FVKESK. The CDR3 sequence is 18 residues long. V shed 0 bases and J 5 bases; nucleotides not matched to a gene: 7. The CDR3 loop is CASSQEGTSGRNLDTQYF. In DNA form, the CDR3 reads TGTGCCAGCAGCCAAGAAGGGACTAGCGGGAGAAATCTAGATACGCAGTATTTT. The full variable domain, its missing parts supplied by reference TRBV14 and TRBJ2-3, is EAGVTQFPSHSVIEKGQTVTLRCDPISGHDNLYWYRRVMGKEIKFLLHFVKESKQDESGMPNNRFLAERTGGTYSTLKVQPAELEDSGVYFCASSQEGTSGRNLDTQYFGPGTRLTVL.

The sample holds many counts of this clonotype. CDR3 residues: CASSLQSSAIEQFF. In DNA, the CDR3 is TGTGCCAGCAGTTTACAGTCTAGCGCCATTGAGCAGTTCTTC. The chain couples TRBV12-3 or TRBV12-4 to TRBJ2-1; D is perhaps TRBD2 (6 bases). The CDR3 runs 14 residues. V lost 2 bases, J lost 9 bases, and 14 bases lay in between.

The J gene is TRBJ2-7, the V gene TRBV2; the D gene is possibly TRBD1 (6 bases). Germline assignment: CDR1 SNHLY and CDR2 FYNNEI. V lost 6 bases to trimming and J lost 1 base, with 13 bases between them. This CDR3 has 14 amino acids. CDR3 region: CASSLTGSSYEQYF. In DNA, the CDR3 is TGTGCCAGCAGCCTGACAGGTTCTTCCTACGAGCAGTACTTC.

The chain joins TRBV11-1 to TRBJ1-2; D possibly corresponds to TRBD1 (5 bases). This CDR3 is 17 amino acids long. V was pared by 5 bases and J by 2 bases, with 21 bases between. Germline V gene data show CDR1 as SGHAT and CDR2 as FQDESV (reference sequence). The CDR3 DNA is TGTGCCAGCAGCCCGCCGGGACCCAGTAATGAAAACTATGGCTACACCTTC. Translating it yields CASSPPGPSNENYGYTF.

The rearrangement uses TRBV19 and TRBJ1-6; D is possibly TRBD1 (5 bases). Germline values: CDR1 LNHDA, CDR2 SQIVND (reference sequence). The V end was cut by 5 bases, the J end by 7 bases, with 12 bases between. The CDR3 is made up of 14 amino acids. The chain's CDR3 is CASSEGARNSPLHF. CDR3 sequence (DNA): TGTGCCAGTAGTGAAGGGGCGCGGAATTCACCCCTCCACTTT.

This clonotype was seen a single time. The chain employs TRBV2 and TRBJ1-1; 12 nucleotides line up with TRBD1. Per the germline V gene, CDR1 is SNHLY and CDR2 is FYNNEI. J was trimmed by 1 base and V by 7 bases; bases with no gene match: 4. This CDR3 region has 15 residues. The CDR3 reads CASTEGQGANTEAFF. The CDR3 DNA follows: TGTGCCAGCACCGAGGGACAGGGGGCGAACACTGAAGCTTTCTTT.